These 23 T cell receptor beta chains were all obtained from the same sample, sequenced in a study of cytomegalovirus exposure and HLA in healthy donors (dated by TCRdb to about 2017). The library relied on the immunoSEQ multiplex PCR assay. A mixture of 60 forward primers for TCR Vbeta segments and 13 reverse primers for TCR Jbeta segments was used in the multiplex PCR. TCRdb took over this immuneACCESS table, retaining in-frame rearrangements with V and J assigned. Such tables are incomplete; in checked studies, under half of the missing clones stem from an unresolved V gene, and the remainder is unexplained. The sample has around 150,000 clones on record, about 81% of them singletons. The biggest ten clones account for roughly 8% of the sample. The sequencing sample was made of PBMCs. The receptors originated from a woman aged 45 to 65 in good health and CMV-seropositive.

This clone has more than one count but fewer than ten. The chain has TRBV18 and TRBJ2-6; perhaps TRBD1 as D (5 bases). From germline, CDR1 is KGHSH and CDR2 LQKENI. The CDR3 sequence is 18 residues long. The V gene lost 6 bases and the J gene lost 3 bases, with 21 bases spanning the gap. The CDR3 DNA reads TGTGCCAGCTCCCCTGCCAATTCCAGGGCGCTTGGGGCCAACGTCCTGACTTTC. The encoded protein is CASSPANSRALGANVLTF.

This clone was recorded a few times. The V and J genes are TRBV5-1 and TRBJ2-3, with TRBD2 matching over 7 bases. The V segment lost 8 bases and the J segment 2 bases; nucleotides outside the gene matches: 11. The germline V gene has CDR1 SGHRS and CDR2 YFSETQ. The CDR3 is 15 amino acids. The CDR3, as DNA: TGCGCCAGTAGGCGGCTAGCGGACGTCACAGATACGCAGTATTTT. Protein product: CASRRLADVTDTQYF.

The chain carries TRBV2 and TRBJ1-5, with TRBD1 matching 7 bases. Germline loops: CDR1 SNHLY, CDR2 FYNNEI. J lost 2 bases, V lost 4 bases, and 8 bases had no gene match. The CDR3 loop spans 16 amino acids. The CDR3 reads CASSVATGQGNQPQHF. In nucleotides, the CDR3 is TGTGCCAGCAGTGTAGCGACAGGACAGGGCAATCAGCCCCAGCATTTT.

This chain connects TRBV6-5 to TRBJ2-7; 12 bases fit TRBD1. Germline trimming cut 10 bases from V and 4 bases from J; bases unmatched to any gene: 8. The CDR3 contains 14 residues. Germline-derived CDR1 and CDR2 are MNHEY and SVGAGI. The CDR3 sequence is CATHRDRGQYEQYF. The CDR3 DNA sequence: TGTGCCACCCACCGGGACAGGGGGCAGTACGAGCAGTACTTC.

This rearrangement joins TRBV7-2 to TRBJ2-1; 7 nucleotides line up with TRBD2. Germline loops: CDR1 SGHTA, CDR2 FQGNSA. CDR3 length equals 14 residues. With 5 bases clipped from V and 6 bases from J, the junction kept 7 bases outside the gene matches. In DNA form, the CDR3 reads TGTGCCAGCAGCCTGCAGAGACTAGCCAATGAGCAGTTCTTC. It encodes CASSLQRLANEQFF.

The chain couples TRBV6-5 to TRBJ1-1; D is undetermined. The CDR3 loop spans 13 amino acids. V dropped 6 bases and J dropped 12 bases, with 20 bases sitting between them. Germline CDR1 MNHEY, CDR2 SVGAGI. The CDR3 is CASSPDRGVEPFF. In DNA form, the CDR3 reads TGTGCCAGCAGCCCCGACCGCGGAGTAGAACCTTTCTTT.

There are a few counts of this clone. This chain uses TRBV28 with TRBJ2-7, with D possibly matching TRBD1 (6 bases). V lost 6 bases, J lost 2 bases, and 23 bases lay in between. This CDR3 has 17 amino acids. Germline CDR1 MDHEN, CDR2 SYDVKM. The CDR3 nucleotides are TGTGCCAGCAGCGACCCTTCCTCAGGGGCGGAGACCTACGAGCAGTACTTC. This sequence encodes CASSDPSSGAETYEQYF.

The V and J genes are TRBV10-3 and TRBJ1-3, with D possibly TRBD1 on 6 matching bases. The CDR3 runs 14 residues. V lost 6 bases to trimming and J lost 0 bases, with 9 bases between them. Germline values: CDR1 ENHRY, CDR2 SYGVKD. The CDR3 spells CAISWTDSGNTIYF. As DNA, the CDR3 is TGTGCCATCAGCTGGACAGACTCTGGAAACACCATATATTTT.

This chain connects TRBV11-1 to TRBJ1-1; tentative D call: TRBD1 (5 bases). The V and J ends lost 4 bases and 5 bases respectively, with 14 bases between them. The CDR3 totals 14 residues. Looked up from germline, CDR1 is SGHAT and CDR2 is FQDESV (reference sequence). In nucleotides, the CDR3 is TGTGCCAGCAGCTCAGGACAAGGAGGGACTGAAGCTTTCTTT. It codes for CASSSGQGGTEAFF.

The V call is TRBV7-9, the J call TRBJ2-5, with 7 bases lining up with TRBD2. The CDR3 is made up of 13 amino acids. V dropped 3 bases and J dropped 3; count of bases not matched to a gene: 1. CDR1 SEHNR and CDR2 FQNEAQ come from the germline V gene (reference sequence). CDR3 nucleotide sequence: TGTGCCAGCAGCTTTGGGGGGGAAGAGACCCAGTACTTC. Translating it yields CASSFGGEETQYF.

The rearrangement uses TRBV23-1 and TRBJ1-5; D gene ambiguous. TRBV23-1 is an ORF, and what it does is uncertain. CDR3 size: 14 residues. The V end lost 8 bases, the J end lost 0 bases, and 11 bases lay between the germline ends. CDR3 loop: CASGHSYSNQPQHF. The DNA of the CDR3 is TGCGCCAGCGGGCACAGCTATAGCAATCAGCCCCAGCATTTT.

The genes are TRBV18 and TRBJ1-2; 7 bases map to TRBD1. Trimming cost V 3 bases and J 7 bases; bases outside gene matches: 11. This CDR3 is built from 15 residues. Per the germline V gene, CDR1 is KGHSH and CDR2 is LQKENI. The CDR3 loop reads CASSPTDRVVGGYTF. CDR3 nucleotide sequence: TGTGCCAGCTCACCTACCGACAGGGTAGTGGGTGGCTACACCTTC.

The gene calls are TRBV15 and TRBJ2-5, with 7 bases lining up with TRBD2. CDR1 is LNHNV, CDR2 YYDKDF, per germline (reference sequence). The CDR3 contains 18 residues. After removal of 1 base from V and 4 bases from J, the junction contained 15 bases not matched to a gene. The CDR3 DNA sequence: TGTGCCACCAGCAGAGGAATGAGGGAGGGCCATGCTATAGAGACCCAGTACTTC. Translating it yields CATSRGMREGHAIETQYF.

CDR3 amino acids: CASSSRDSEAFF. CDR3 DNA: TGTGCCAGCAGTTCCCGGGACAGTGAAGCTTTCTTT. The J gene is TRBJ1-1, the V gene TRBV28, with TRBD1 matching over 7 bases. The CDR3 runs to 12 residues. The junction had 3 bases not matched to a gene; V was cut back by 4 bases and J by 7 bases. Germline loops: CDR1 MDHEN, CDR2 SYDVKM.

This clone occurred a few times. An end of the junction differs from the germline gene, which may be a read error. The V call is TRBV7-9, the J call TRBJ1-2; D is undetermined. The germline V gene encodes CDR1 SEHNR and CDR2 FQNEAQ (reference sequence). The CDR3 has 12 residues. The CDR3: CASSLSWVGSTF. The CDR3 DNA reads TGTGCCAGCAGCTTAAGTTGGGTGGGCTCCACCTTC.

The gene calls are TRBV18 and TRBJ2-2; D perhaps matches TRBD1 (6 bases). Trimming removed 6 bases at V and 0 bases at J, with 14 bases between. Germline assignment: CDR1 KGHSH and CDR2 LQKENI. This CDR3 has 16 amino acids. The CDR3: CASSLLDSANTGELFF. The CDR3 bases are TGTGCCAGCTCCCTTCTGGACAGTGCGAACACCGGGGAGCTGTTTTTT.

This chain's CDR3 is CAWSTPGPYQGEQYF. CDR3 coding DNA: TGTGCCTGGAGTACGCCGGGTCCCTACCAGGGCGAGCAGTACTTC. The rearrangement joins TRBV30 to TRBJ2-7; D possibly corresponds to TRBD1 (5 bases). CDR3 length: 15 amino acids. V gave up 2 bases and J gave up 6 bases, with 20 bases separating them. CDR1 and CDR2 from the germline V gene are GTSNPN and SVGIG (reference sequence).

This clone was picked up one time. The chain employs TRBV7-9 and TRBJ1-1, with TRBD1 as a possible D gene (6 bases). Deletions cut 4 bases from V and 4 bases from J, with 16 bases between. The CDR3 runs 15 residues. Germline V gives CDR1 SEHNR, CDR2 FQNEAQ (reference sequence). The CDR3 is CASSSPQGVGTEAFF. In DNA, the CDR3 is TGTGCCAGCAGCTCACCACAGGGTGTCGGCACTGAAGCTTTCTTT.

The CDR3 DNA sequence: TGTGCCACTCGCCAGGGAACAACTAATGAAAAACTGTTTTTT. The encoded protein is CATRQGTTNEKLFF. The J gene is TRBJ1-4, the V gene TRBV15; perhaps TRBD1 as D (5 bases). CDR1 and CDR2 from the germline V gene are LNHNV and YYDKDF (reference sequence). The CDR3 is 14 amino acids. The V end was cut by 9 bases, the J end by 0 bases, with 11 bases between.

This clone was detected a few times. The CDR3: CASSFRNSQNTEAFF. The DNA of the CDR3 is TGTGCCAGTAGCTTTAGGAACAGCCAGAACACTGAAGCTTTCTTT. The chain carries TRBV19 and TRBJ1-1; D is uncertain. The CDR3 has 15 residues. Trimming pared 6 bases from V and 1 base from J, leaving 15 bases between. Germline V lookup: CDR1 LNHDA, CDR2 SQIVND (reference sequence).

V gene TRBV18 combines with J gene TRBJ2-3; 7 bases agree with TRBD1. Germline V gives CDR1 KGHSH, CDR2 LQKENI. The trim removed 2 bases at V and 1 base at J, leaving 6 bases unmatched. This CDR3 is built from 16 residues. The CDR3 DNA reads TGTGCCAGCTCACCAGTAGGGGGCGCAGGCACAGATACGCAGTATTTT. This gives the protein CASSPVGGAGTDTQYF. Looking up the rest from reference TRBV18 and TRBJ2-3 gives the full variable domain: NAGVMQNPRHLVRRRGQEARLRCSPMKGHSHVYWYRQLPEEGLKFMVYLQKENIIDESGMPKERFSAEFPKEGPSILRIQQVVRGDSAAYFCASSPVGGAGTDTQYFGPGTRLTVL.

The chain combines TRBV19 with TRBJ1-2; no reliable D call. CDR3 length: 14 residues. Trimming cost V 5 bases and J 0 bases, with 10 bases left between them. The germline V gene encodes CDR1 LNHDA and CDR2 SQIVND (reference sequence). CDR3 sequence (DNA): TGTGCCAGTAGTCGCGCGAGGACTAACTATGGCTACACCTTC. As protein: CASSRARTNYGYTF.

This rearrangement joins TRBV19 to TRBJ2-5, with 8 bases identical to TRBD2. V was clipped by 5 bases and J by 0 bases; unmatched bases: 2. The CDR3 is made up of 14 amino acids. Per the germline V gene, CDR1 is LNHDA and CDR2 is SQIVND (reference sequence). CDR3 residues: CASSRGGYQETQYF. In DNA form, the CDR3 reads TGTGCCAGTAGTCGGGGGGGGTACCAAGAGACCCAGTACTTC.